The next 15 T cell receptor beta chains were all read from a single sample in a study of vaccination and CD4 T cells after COVID-19 (dated by TCRdb to between 2020 and 2023). Libraries came from PCR. The sequencing machine was an Illumina iSeq 100. At the Johns Hopkins FTIC core, DNA from the cultured CD4+ T cells underwent TCR sequencing with the Oncomine TCR Beta short-read assay. In-frame beta chains were kept once TCRdb had trimmed the public reads at Q25 with fastp and called clones with MiXCR. Rows merge per CDR3 protein into single entries with the most common DNA and genes. The sample yields about 20,000 distinct CDR3 sequences; around 46% were counted once. About 4% of the sample rests with the top ten. The meaning of the sample's treatment or condition label: 10-day PBMC culture with coronavirus spike peptide pools or control peptides (ViraFEST assay). No cognate antigen is known for these TCRs.

The sample in question was CD4+ T cells from blood, cultured in vitro, obtained before SARS-CoV-2 vaccination. The source of these receptors is a human donor who had recovered from COVID-19.

The J gene is TRBJ1-2, the V gene TRBV12-3 or TRBV12-4; D unclear. Trimming shortened V by 2 bases and J by 8 bases, and 15 bases separated the two germline ends. The CDR3 is 14 amino acids. The CDR3 is CASSLKASGGGYTF. For the CDR3, the DNA is TGTGCCAGCAGTTTAAAGGCCTCCGGAGGAGGCTACACCTTC.

The J gene is TRBJ2-3, the V gene TRBV27; maybe TRBD2 (6 bases). Germline values: CDR1 MNHEY, CDR2 SMNVEV (reference sequence). The CDR3 is 14 residues long. The ends were cut back, 2 bases at V and 4 bases at J, with 10 bases in the middle. The CDR3 is CASSLLGEADTQYF. The CDR3 DNA reads as TGTGCCAGCAGTTTACTAGGGGAGGCAGATACGCAGTATTTT.

This clonotype was found a few times. This chain connects TRBV6-4 to TRBJ2-1; no clear D gene. Between the trimmed V and J ends, which lost 6 bases and 0 bases, there was a span of 12 bases. The CDR3 extends over 15 amino acids. Germline CDR1 is MRHNA and CDR2 is SNTAGT. In DNA, the CDR3 is TGTGCCAGCAGAGATAGCCAGAGCTCCTACAATGAGCAGTTCTTC. This codes for CASRDSQSSYNEQFF.

The V gene is TRBV19, the J gene TRBJ1-2; D possibly corresponds to TRBD1 (5 bases). The CDR3 extends over 14 amino acids. The V and J ends lost 3 bases and 4 bases respectively, with 12 bases between them. Germline CDR1 LNHDA, CDR2 SQIVND (reference sequence). This chain's CDR3 is CASSISQGSYGYTF. In DNA, the CDR3 is TGTGCCAGTAGTATCTCGCAGGGAAGCTATGGCTACACCTTC.

This chain joins TRBV11-2 and TRBJ1-1; D is unresolved. The CDR3 is made up of 16 amino acids. The germline V and J ends were trimmed by 0 bases and 1 base, with 12 bases remaining between them. From germline, CDR1 is SGHAT and CDR2 FQNNGV. The CDR3 coding sequence is TGTGCCAGCAGCTTAGATCTTGGACGGACGAACACTGAAGCTTTCTTT. It is translated as CASSLDLGRTNTEAFF.

CDR3 residues: CASRAQGTGELFF. CDR3 DNA: TGTGCCAGCAGAGCACAGGGGACCGGGGAGCTGTTTTTT. The rearrangement uses TRBV6-4 and TRBJ2-2; TRBD1 matches 7 bases. This CDR3 contains 13 residues. The germline gives CDR1 MRHNA, CDR2 SNTAGT. After removal of 6 bases from V and 5 bases from J, the junction contained 3 bases not matched to a gene.

The rearrangement links TRBV6-2 or TRBV6-3 to TRBJ2-5; D gene uncertain. Germline lookup yields CDR1 MNHEY and CDR2 SVGEGT. This CDR3 contains 12 residues. Trimming left V 4 bases short and J 1 base short, with 4 bases between. This CDR3 reads CASSWGQETQYF. The CDR3 bases are TGTGCCAGCAGTTGGGGCCAAGAGACCCAGTACTTC.

The chain carries TRBV7-2 and TRBJ1-1; D may be TRBD1 (6 bases). CDR3 length equals 13 residues. Trimming pared 6 bases from V and 6 bases from J, leaving 14 bases between. Germline V gives CDR1 SGHTA, CDR2 FQGNSA. The CDR3 reads CASRSPGQSEAFF. For the CDR3, the DNA is TGTGCCAGCAGATCTCCGGGACAATCTGAAGCTTTCTTT. The variable domain in full, completed from reference TRBV7-2 and TRBJ1-1, reads GAGVSQSPSNKVTEKGKDVELRCDPISGHTALYWYRQSLGQGLEFLIYFQGNSAPDKSGLPSDRFSAERTGGSVSTLTIQRTQQEDSAVYLCASRSPGQSEAFFGQGTRLTVV.

The V and J genes are TRBV24-1 and TRBJ2-1, with 9 nucleotides matching TRBD1. This CDR3 is 13 amino acids long. The germline V gene has CDR1 KGHDR and CDR2 SFDVKD. Trimming at V came to 1 base and at J to 13 bases, leaving 4 bases not matched to a gene. The CDR3 loop reads CATSDLNRGHQFF. For the CDR3, the DNA is TGTGCCACCAGTGATTTAAACAGGGGGCATCAGTTCTTC.

J is TRBJ2-3 and V is TRBV27, with 8 bases fitting TRBD1. J gave up 4 bases and V 8 bases, and 11 bases lay outside the gene matches. Germline CDR1 MNHEY, CDR2 SMNVEV (reference sequence). The CDR3 contains 15 residues. The CDR3 DNA follows: TGTGCCAGCCGCGACAGGGGTCATGGCGCAGATACGCAGTATTTT. Translated: CASRDRGHGADTQYF.

This chain connects TRBV20-1 to TRBJ1-2; the match to TRBD1 covers 7 bases. The CDR3 has 17 amino acids. Germline CDR1 and CDR2: DFQATT and SNEGSKA (reference sequence). Trimming cost V 1 base and J 5 bases; bases outside gene matches: 16. The CDR3 bases are TGCAGTGCTAGAGTTGCGGGACAGTCAAAATCGGGGTATGGCTACACCTTC. This encodes CSARVAGQSKSGYGYTF.

Only a few counts were recorded for this clonotype. This chain links TRBV7-3 with TRBJ1-2; D is unclear. The CDR3 sequence is 18 residues long. Germline lookup yields CDR1 SGHTA and CDR2 FQGTGA. The V end lost 5 bases, the J end lost 0 bases, and 22 bases lay between the germline ends. The DNA for the CDR3 is TGTGCCAGCAGCCCTGACCCACTCACGAGAGGATCTAACTATGGCTACACCTTC. Its protein product is CASSPDPLTRGSNYGYTF.

This chain connects TRBV7-9 to TRBJ1-2; TRBD1 might be the D (5 bases). The CDR3 extends over 13 amino acids. V lost 2 bases and J 6 bases, leaving 10 bases between the germline ends. Germline loops: CDR1 SEHNR, CDR2 FQNEAQ (reference sequence). CDR3 protein: CASSLSQGDGYTF. The CDR3 coding sequence is TGTGCCAGCAGCTTAAGCCAGGGCGATGGCTACACCTTC.

This clonotype appeared a few times. The CDR3 protein is CSARDRIRLTDTQYF. For the CDR3, the DNA is TGCAGTGCTAGAGATCGGATTAGGCTCACAGATACGCAGTATTTT. The V and J genes are TRBV20-1 and TRBJ2-3; no clear D. Germline CDR1 and CDR2: DFQATT and SNEGSKA (reference sequence). CDR3 size: 15 residues. The V end was cut by 0 bases, the J end by 2 bases, with 12 bases between.

V usage is TRBV7-6 and J usage is TRBJ2-3, with TRBD2 identical over 12 bases. Per the germline V gene, CDR1 is SGHVS and CDR2 is FNYEAQ. This CDR3 has 16 residues. The V and J ends lost 5 bases and 5 bases, in that order; junction bases with no gene match: 8. The CDR3 protein is CASSLRLAGAVDTQYF. DNA for the CDR3: TGTGCCAGCAGCCTGAGACTAGCGGGAGCGGTAGATACGCAGTATTTT.